This TCR beta chain emerged from a study of T cell responses to AZD1222 COVID-19 vaccine. Findings of the study overall: Mostly white British, mostly female donors; authors suggested clonal diversity may be underestimated. Rises in breadth and depth of Spike-specific TCRs came after two AZD1222 doses.

A note on this clone: Its specificity is unknown.

Libraries were prepared by immunoSEQ multiplex PCR; TCRdb keeps only in-frame clonotypes and omits some of them. The top ten hold 4% of the sample, which has 120,000 to 150,000 clones, 92% seen once. This CDR3 region has 13 residues. Germline CDR1 reads SEHNR; CDR2 reads FQNEAQ (reference sequence). V dropped 7 bases and J dropped 8 bases, with 12 bases sitting between them. The rearrangement joins TRBV7-9 to TRBJ1-6; D uncertain. This material consisted of peripheral blood, taken 28 days after the second AZD1222 dose. This TCR was sampled from an adult who received the AZD1222 COVID-19 vaccine. CDR3 residues: CASNLHGDSPLHF. The CDR3 coding sequence is TGTGCCAGCAACCTCCACGGCGATTCACCCCTCCACTTT. The complete variable domain, with remaining parts taken from reference TRBV7-9 and TRBJ1-6, reads DTGVSQNPRHKITKRGQNVTFRCDPISEHNRLYWYRQTLGQGPEFLTYFQNEAQLEKSRLLSDRFSAERPKGSFSTLEIQRTEQGDSAMYLCASNLHGDSPLHFGNGTRLTVT.